This T cell receptor beta chain was sequenced for a study of patients and donors after allogeneic stem cell transplantation. The sample holds one count of this clonotype. TCRdb redid the calling of the RT-PCR reads with MiXCR, one entry per CDR3 protein. The sample lists 800,000 to 1,000,000 distinct CDR3 sequences, roughly 17% occurring once. Per germline, CDR1 SGHNT and CDR2 YYREEE (reference sequence). V lost 3 bases to trimming and J lost 6 bases, with 11 bases between them. The CDR3 loop spans 13 amino acids. The TCR originated in a human donor who was either an allogeneic HSCT recipient or a stem cell or donor lymphocyte infusion donor (not recorded which). It is not recorded whose cells these are; they may come from a transplant donor. V usage is TRBV5-4 and J usage is TRBJ2-3; possible D gene TRBD2, 5 bases. The sequenced sample was blood, either unsorted or a sorted T cell fraction (not recorded which). CDR3 bases: TGTGCCAGCAGCTCCCGTGGGGAGGATACGCAGTATTTT. It yields the protein CASSSRGEDTQYF.